This T cell receptor beta chain was identified during a study of lymphopenia after photon versus proton radiotherapy. Overall study results and limits: Only patients who died were analyzed for survival; proton advantage is unproven.

This CDR3 has 14 amino acids. V was pared by 0 bases and J by 7 bases, with 12 bases between. Germline CDR1 SEHNR, CDR2 FQNEAQ (reference sequence). Libraries were prepared by immunoSEQ multiplex PCR; TCRdb keeps only in-frame clonotypes and omits some of them. The table lists over 40,000 clones, roughly 90% of them singletons. In regard to this clone: The antigen remains unidentified.

V is TRBV7-9 and J is TRBJ1-1; perhaps TRBD1 as D (5 bases). This clonotype was obtained from a woman in her thirties or forties with cholangiocarcinoma. This specimen consisted of peripheral blood, obtained from a patient treated with photon-based radiotherapy. This chain's CDR3 is CASSLALIRVEAFF. CDR3 bases: TGTGCCAGCAGCTTAGCGCTAATCAGGGTTGAAGCTTTCTTT. Using reference TRBV7-9 and TRBJ1-1 for the parts outside the CDR3, the full variable domain is DTGVSQNPRHKITKRGQNVTFRCDPISEHNRLYWYRQTLGQGPEFLTYFQNEAQLEKSRLLSDRFSAERPKGSFSTLEIQRTEQGDSAMYLCASSLALIRVEAFFGQGTRLTVV.